The rows below give T cell receptor beta chains drawn from one sample of a study of CD8+ T cells in alopecia areata. The protocol was immunoSEQ multiplex PCR, while the TCRdb copy is restricted to in-frame clones and leaves out a portion. Of about 110,000 clones in the sample, 84% were seen once. Sequencing was performed on CD8+ T cells sorted from blood, taken at week 24, from a patient treated with tofacitinib. The receptors come from a human donor with alopecia areata. Both conserved end residues are part of each CDR3. D genes are given only for firm matches. The listing skips clone size in some rows; elsewhere it reads once, few, many or a size class.

V	D	size	J	DNA	CDR3
TRBV10-1	-	-	TRBJ2-1	TGCGCCAGCAGTGAGGTTACCTACAATGAGCAGTTCTTC	CASSEVTYNEQFF
TRBV7-9	TRBD1	-	TRBJ2-1	TGTGCCAGCAGCTTAGCAGGGGGCGTTCTTAATGAGCAGTTCTTC	CASSLAGGVLNEQFF
TRBV9	-	once	TRBJ2-1	TGTGCCAGCAGCGTAGCAAGGGGTGCTCTCAACAATGAGCAGTTCTTC	CASSVARGALNNEQFF
TRBV28	-	-	TRBJ1-1	TGTGCCAGCAGTTTATTTAACCTGAACACTGAAGCTTTCTTT	CASSLFNLNTEAFF
TRBV7-6	-	-	TRBJ1-5	TGTGCCAGCAGCTTAGAGGAAGGAGGCAATCAGCCCCAGCATTTT	CASSLEEGGNQPQHF
TRBV7-6	-	once	TRBJ2-1	TGTGCCAGCAGCTCCGGACAGTCCTCCTACAATGAGCAGTTCTTC	CASSSGQSSYNEQFF
TRBV30	-	few	TRBJ2-5	TGTGCCTGGAGTGTTGGAACTAGAAAGGAGACCCAGTACTTC	CAWSVGTRKETQYF
TRBV23-1	-	-	TRBJ1-2	TGCGCCAGCAGTCAATCGGGGCTCAGCTCAGCTAACTATGGCTACACCTTC	CASSQSGLSSANYGYTF
TRBV9	TRBD1	-	TRBJ1-2	TGTGCCAGCAGCGTGATCCGGCCAGGGGGTAACTATGGCTACACCTTC	CASSVIRPGGNYGYTF
TRBV7-9	-	-	TRBJ2-2	TGTGCCAGCAGCTTCTCCGGGACCAACGGGGAGCTGTTTTTT	CASSFSGTNGELFF
TRBV7-2	-	-	TRBJ2-3	TGTGCCAGCAGCCGGCGTCAGGGCACAGATACGCAGTATTTT	CASSRRQGTDTQYF
TRBV6-1	TRBD1	-	TRBJ1-2	TGTGCCAGGTCGACAGGGGAGGACTATGGCTACACCTTC	CARSTGEDYGYTF
TRBV15	-	-	TRBJ2-5	TGTGCCACCAGTTCAGATCCGGAGACCCAGTACTTC	CATSSDPETQYF
TRBV5-1	TRBD1	-	TRBJ1-1	TGCGCCAGCAGCTCTACAGGGGGTTACACTGAAGCTTTCTTT	CASSSTGGYTEAFF
TRBV29-1	-	-	TRBJ2-2	TGCAGCGCACAGGGTCTCACCGGGGAGCTGTTTTTT	CSAQGLTGELFF
TRBV4-3	-	-	TRBJ1-4	TGCGCCAGCAGCCAAGGGGGAGGCAGTCGAGGAAAACTGTTTTTT	CASSQGGGSRGKLFF
TRBV4-3	-	-	TRBJ2-5	TGCGCCAGCAGCCAAGATACAGCGCCAAGGGAGACCCAGTACTTC	CASSQDTAPRETQYF
TRBV4-1	-	-	TRBJ2-2	TGCGCCAGCAGCCCTAACTCCCCGTGGACCGGGGAGCTGTTTTTT	CASSPNSPWTGELFF
TRBV5-1	-	-	TRBJ2-1	TGCGCCAGCAGCTTGGCTTCTATGAGCTCCTACAATGAGCAGTTCTTC	CASSLASMSSYNEQFF
TRBV19	-	-	TRBJ2-1	TGTGCCAGTAGTATAGGAGGCCTTACCCCCCTTCGGTTCTTC	CASSIGGLTPLRFF
TRBV19	-	-	TRBJ2-7	TGTGCCAGTAGTATCTCCGGAACCTCCTACGAGCAGTACTTC	CASSISGTSYEQYF
TRBV7-2	-	-	TRBJ2-3	TGTGCCAGCAGCTTCAGCACAGATACGCAGTATTTT	CASSFSTDTQYF
TRBV29-1	-	-	TRBJ2-7	TGCAGCGTGTTATTTGCCCTGAACCATCTTTCGGACGAGCAGTACTTC	CSVLFALNHLSDEQYF
TRBV4-3	TRBD1	-	TRBJ1-6	TGCGCCAGCAGCCAAGATGAGGGGGCGAGGAATTCACCCCTCCACTTT	CASSQDEGARNSPLHF
TRBV5-6	TRBD1	-	TRBJ2-1	TGTGCCAGCAACAGGGGTGTTGAGCAGTTCTTC	CASNRGVEQFF
TRBV30	-	few	TRBJ2-7	TGTGCCTCGGAATTTGGGACTGACCTTTTCTTC	CASEFGTDLFF
TRBV7-2	-	-	TRBJ2-3	TGTGCCAGCAGTTACGGGCCGCAGTATTTT	CASSYGPQYF
TRBV2	-	few	TRBJ2-2	TGTGCCAGCGGGGAGATGAAGGCCGGGGAGCTGTTTTTT	CASGEMKAGELFF
TRBV4-1	-	-	TRBJ2-7	TGCGCCAGCAGCCAAGTCCGGGACATTCGCTACGAGCAGTACTTC	CASSQVRDIRYEQYF
TRBV5-1	-	-	TRBJ2-6	TGCGCCAGCAGCTTGGAGGCTGCTGGGGCCAACGTCCTGACTTTC	CASSLEAAGANVLTF
TRBV21-1	-	few	TRBJ2-5	TGTGCCAGCAGCAAAGTAGTCTATTGGGGAGAGACCCAGTACTTC	CASSKVVYWGETQYF
TRBV6-1	-	-	TRBJ2-3	TGTGCCAGCAGTGAAAGGAGGGGGGCCGTCACAGATACGCAGTATTTT	CASSERRGAVTDTQYF
TRBV30	TRBD1	-	TRBJ1-2	TGTGCCTGGAACAGGGGTGATGGCTACACCTTC	CAWNRGDGYTF
TRBV7-9	TRBD2	-	TRBJ2-1	TGTGCCAGCAGACAATGGACTAGCGGGGACAATGAGCAGTTCTTC	CASRQWTSGDNEQFF
TRBV7-9	TRBD1	few	TRBJ2-7	TGTGCCAGCAGCCGGACCGGGACAGGGGGCGACGAGCAGTACTTC	CASSRTGTGGDEQYF
TRBV19	TRBD2	-	TRBJ2-1	TGTGCCAGTAGTATAGCTCCGGGACTAGCGGGGAATGAGCAGTTCTTC	CASSIAPGLAGNEQFF
TRBV27	TRBD1	-	TRBJ2-7	TGTGCCAGCAGTCTAGGACAGGGACACTACGAGCAGTACTTC	CASSLGQGHYEQYF
TRBV29-1	-	-	TRBJ1-4	TGCAGCGCAACAGGCCTAAATGAAAAACTGTTTTTT	CSATGLNEKLFF
TRBV11-2	-	-	TRBJ2-7	TGTGCCAGCGGGCTATGGGGACCCTACGAGCAGTACTTC	CASGLWGPYEQYF
TRBV6-5	TRBD2	-	TRBJ2-1	TGTGCCAGCAGTTACATGCTAGCGGGATACAATGAGCAGTTCTTC	CASSYMLAGYNEQFF
TRBV7-6	-	-	TRBJ2-2	TGTGCCAGCAGCTTACCGGGGGACGCCGGGGAGCTGTTTTTT	CASSLPGDAGELFF
TRBV4-3	-	-	TRBJ2-7	TGCGCCAGCAGCCAGGGTAGGGAGTACGAGCAGTACTTC	CASSQGREYEQYF
TRBV19	TRBD1	-	TRBJ2-7	TGTGCCAGTAGTCCCCGGGACAGATCCTACGAGCAGTACTTC	CASSPRDRSYEQYF
TRBV5-4	TRBD2	once	TRBJ2-3	TGTGCCAGCAGCTTGAGCGGGGGGGCGGAAAATACGCAGTATTTT	CASSLSGGAENTQYF
TRBV29-1	TRBD2	few	TRBJ2-5	TGCAGCGTTGAACCGGCGGGGGAGCCCCAAGAGACCCAGTACTTC	CSVEPAGEPQETQYF
TRBV6-5	-	few	TRBJ2-1	TGTGCCAGCAGCCAACTAGTGGGCTCCTACAATGAGCAGTTCTTC	CASSQLVGSYNEQFF
TRBV19	-	few	TRBJ2-3	TGTGCCACCCGGGACAAACGGACAGATACGCAGTATTTT	CATRDKRTDTQYF
TRBV27	-	-	TRBJ2-1	TGTGCCAGCAGTCACCCAGGGGGGGACCAGTTCTTC	CASSHPGGDQFF
TRBV7-2	-	-	TRBJ1-6	TGTGCCAGCAGCTTCGGTCAGGACTCCTATAATTCACCCCTCCACTTT	CASSFGQDSYNSPLHF
TRBV6-5	-	-	TRBJ1-1	TGTGCCAGCATCAACAGGAAAATGAACACTGAAGCTTTCTTT	CASINRKMNTEAFF
TRBV7-9	-	-	TRBJ1-1	TGTGCCAGCAGCTTAGAGCTAGAAGCTTTCTTT	CASSLELEAFF
TRBV11-2	-	-	TRBJ2-5	TGTGCCAGCAGCTTAGGACAACCGACCCCGCAAGAGACCCAGTACTTC	CASSLGQPTPQETQYF
TRBV4-1	TRBD2	-	TRBJ2-3	TGCGCCAGCAGCTGGATAGCGGGGGTATTGGACACAGATACGCAGTATTTT	CASSWIAGVLDTDTQYF
TRBV6-4	-	-	TRBJ2-1	TGTGCCAGCTCTTTGGGGGCATACAATGAGCAGTTCTTC	CASSLGAYNEQFF
TRBV7-9	TRBD1	few	TRBJ1-4	TGTGCCAGCAGCTCGGACAGGGGGCGGCATGAAAAACTGTTTTTT	CASSSDRGRHEKLFF